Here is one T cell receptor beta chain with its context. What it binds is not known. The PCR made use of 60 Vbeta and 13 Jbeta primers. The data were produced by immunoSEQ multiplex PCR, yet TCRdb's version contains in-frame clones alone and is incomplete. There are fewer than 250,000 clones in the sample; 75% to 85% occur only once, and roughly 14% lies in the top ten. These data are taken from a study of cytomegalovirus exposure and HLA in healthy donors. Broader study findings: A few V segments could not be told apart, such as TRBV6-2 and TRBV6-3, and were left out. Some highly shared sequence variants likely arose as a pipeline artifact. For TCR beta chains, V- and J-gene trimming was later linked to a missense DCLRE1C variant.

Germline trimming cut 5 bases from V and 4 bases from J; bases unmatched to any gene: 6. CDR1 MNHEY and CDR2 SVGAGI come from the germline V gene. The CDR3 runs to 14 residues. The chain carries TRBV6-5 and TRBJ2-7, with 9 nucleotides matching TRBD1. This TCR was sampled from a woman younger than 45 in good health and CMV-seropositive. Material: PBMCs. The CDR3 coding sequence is TGTGCCAGCAGTACTCACAGGGGGCGATACGAGCAGTACTTC. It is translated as CASSTHRGRYEQYF.